Sequencing of this T cell receptor (beta chain) was carried out in a study of human T cells and chemical hapten exposure. CDR3 length equals 13 residues. With V trimmed by 3 bases and J by 5 bases, 3 bases remained unmatched. Per germline, CDR1 PRHDT and CDR2 FYEKMQ (reference sequence). Stated time point: pre-sensitization, week 0. This sample's treatment: therapeutic diphenylcyclopropenone sensitization with weekly scalp DPC. TCRdb reprocessed the RACE reads via MiXCR and lists one record per CDR3 protein. The data contain roughly 380,000 distinct CDR3 sequences, less than 6.5% of them seen just once; the ten biggest clones take up just over 2.5%. The sample holds many counts of this clonotype.

The clonotype originates from a woman between 45 and 60 years old with alopecia areata. Some clones in this sample may be carry-over from other donors' samples. The chain couples TRBV13 to TRBJ1-1, with TRBD1 identical over 7 bases. This specimen consisted of whole blood, obtained in connection with sensitization to the hapten diphenylcyclopropenone (DPC). CDR3 region: CASSLGQRTEAFF. CDR3 nucleotides: TGTGCCAGCAGCTTGGGACAGAGGACTGAAGCTTTCTTT.